This section outlines one T cell receptor beta chain sequence together with its context. These data originate in a study of blood T cell repertoires in COVID-19. This table comes from immunoSEQ multiplex PCR, and its TCRdb copy is limited to in-frame clones, with some not included. The sample lists 200,000 or so clones, 88% occurring once. The sequence was obtained from a young woman who had recovered from COVID-19. The source material was PBMCs or T cells enriched from blood (not recorded which).

The CDR3 is CASSLGGEGTQYF. CDR3 nucleotides: TGTGCCAGCAGCTTAGGAGGAGAGGGGACCCAGTACTTC. The J gene is TRBJ2-5, the V gene TRBV7-2, with a weak D call TRBD2 (5 bases). CDR1 and CDR2 from the germline V gene are SGHTA and FQGNSA. This CDR3 is 13 amino acids long. V was trimmed by 1 base and J by 7 bases, leaving 10 bases between them.